This T cell receptor (beta chain) is from a study of Graves' ophthalmopathy and Graves' hyperthyroidism (dated by TCRdb to the late 2010s). Regarding the complete study: Peripheral blood was collected before any treatment was given, at the time of initial diagnosis. The study used signatures of the TCR beta repertoire to tell Graves' ophthalmopathy apart from Graves' hyperthyroidism and to predict which patients would progress to ophthalmopathy. In about six hyperthyroidism patients, T-cell repertoires of thyroid tissue and blood were compared. Following sampling, methimazole starting at 30 mg daily was administered to hyperthyroidism patients, and high-dose intravenous methylprednisolone was administered to ophthalmopathy patients. To explore V-J signatures that distinguish ophthalmopathy from hyperthyroidism, a discovery set of 100 patients was enrolled, made up of 43 with ophthalmopathy and under 65 with stable hyperthyroidism. In total, 135 blood samples were TCR-sequenced: roughly 45 ophthalmopathy, some 75 hyperthyroidism and some 17 hyperthyroidism-to-ophthalmopathy patients. An independent validation cohort comprised 18 hyperthyroidism patients and 15 to 17 patients who later progressed from hyperthyroidism to ophthalmopathy. Study-wide findings and limitations: No statistical method was used to set the sample size in advance, and the investigators knew which group each participant was assigned to. In cross-validation, the 13-signature model distinguished ophthalmopathy from stable hyperthyroidism with 87.88% sensitivity and around 84% specificity, while in the test set the corresponding values were about 80% and 75%. In validation, the model predicted ophthalmopathy progression with 70.59% sensitivity and 72.22% specificity; more than ten predicted patients were CT-confirmed with GO in a median of roughly 6.8 months. Most expanded thyroid clonotypes with a frequency above 0.001 also appeared in blood, which suggests that blood repertoires may reflect the immune response in the thyroid.

For repertoire sequencing, the TCR beta CDR3 regions were amplified from RNA transcripts. The first round was an RT-PCR using HTBI primers with the Qiagen OneStep RT-PCR kit, and this first round was followed by a second-round multiplex PCR, then size selection and purification. Libraries were sequenced on an Illumina HiSeq2000 using paired-end 100 bp reads. As for the original processing: Reads were processed with SOAPnuke, discarding reads with adapters, uncalled bases, mean Phred below 15, or no exact constant-primer or identifier match. High-quality paired reads were merged with COPE v1.2.5. Each unique nucleotide sequence was defined as a clonotype, and clonotypes were aligned to IMGT TRB V, D and J references with MiTCR v1.1. The analysis was limited to V-J combinations with a frequency above 0.0001, which together covered approximately 99% of the repertoires. For each V-J combination, a TCR clonal expansion and chaos score was defined as the ratio of F50 clonal expansion to chaos observed in the TCRdist matrix. Welch's t-statistics and random forest were used to reduce the features to approximately 13 V-J combinations, which were then used as input to a naive Bayes classifier. Thyroid-blood repertoire similarity was quantified with the Morisita-Horn index. The public reads were reanalyzed by TCRdb: fastp trimming at Q25, MiXCR alignment, in-frame beta chains only. Identical CDR3 protein sequences are pooled into one entry, listed with their most common genes and DNA. These V and J calls originate from TCRdb's pipeline instead of the authors' own analysis. The sample table contains 650,000 to 800,000 distinct CDR3 sequences; only one count was recorded for over 40% of them. Jointly, the top ten make up 3% to 4% of the sample.

This clonotype was observed a single time. The target of this receptor is not known. Within one base of it there is no much larger clone, and no base qualities were kept. Resting on one read, the evidence is weak. Ophthalmopathy patients were characterized by moderately to severely active disease, a Clinical Activity Score of at least 3, a NOSPECS grade of at least 4, and a disease duration under 3 months. Patients with other autoimmune diseases, uncontrolled infections, pregnancy or lactation were excluded. Diagnosis relied on clinical symptoms, serum thyroxine, TRAb, thyroid ultrasound and orbital computed tomography. Ficoll-Paque density gradient centrifugation was used to isolate PBMCs from 8 to 10 ml of fresh peripheral blood. Total RNA was extracted with Trizol reagent and quality-checked on an Agilent 2100 Bioanalyzer. V drops 4 bases and J drops 0 bases, leaving 13 bases in between. The germline V gene supplies CDR1 SQVTM and CDR2 ANQGSEA. CDR3 length: 14 amino acids, cysteine to phenylalanine. The entry retains the CDR3 DNA only, 42 bases that are in frame from base 1.

The clonotype originates from an adult man with Graves' ophthalmopathy. The V gene is TRBV29-1 and the J gene is TRBJ2-7; the D call is tentative, TRBD1 or TRBD2, as each matches 5 bases. The sequencing sample was made of peripheral blood. The CDR3 loop reads CSVGQGPASYEQYF. The DNA sequence reads TGCAGCGTTGGGCAGGGACCGGCCTCCTACGAGCAGTACTTC.